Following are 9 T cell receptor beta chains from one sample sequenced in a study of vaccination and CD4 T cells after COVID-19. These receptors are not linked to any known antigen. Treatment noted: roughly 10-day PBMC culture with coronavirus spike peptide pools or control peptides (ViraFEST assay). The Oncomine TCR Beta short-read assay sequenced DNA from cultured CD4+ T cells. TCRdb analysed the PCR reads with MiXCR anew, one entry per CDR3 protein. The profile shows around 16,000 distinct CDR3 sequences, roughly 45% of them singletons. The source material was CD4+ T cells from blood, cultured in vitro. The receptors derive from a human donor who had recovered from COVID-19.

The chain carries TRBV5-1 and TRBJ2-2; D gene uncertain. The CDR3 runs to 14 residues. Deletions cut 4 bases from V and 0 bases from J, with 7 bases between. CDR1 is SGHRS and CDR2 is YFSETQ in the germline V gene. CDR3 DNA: TGCGCCAGCAGCGCGCGGCCGAACACCGGGGAGCTGTTTTTT. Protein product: CASSARPNTGELFF.

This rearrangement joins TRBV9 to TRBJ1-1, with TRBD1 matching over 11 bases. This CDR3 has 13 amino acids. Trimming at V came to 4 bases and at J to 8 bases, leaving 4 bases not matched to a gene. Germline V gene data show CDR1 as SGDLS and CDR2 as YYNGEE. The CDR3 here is CASSTRDRGEAFF. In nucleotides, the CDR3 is TGTGCCAGCAGCACGAGGGACAGGGGGGAAGCTTTCTTT.

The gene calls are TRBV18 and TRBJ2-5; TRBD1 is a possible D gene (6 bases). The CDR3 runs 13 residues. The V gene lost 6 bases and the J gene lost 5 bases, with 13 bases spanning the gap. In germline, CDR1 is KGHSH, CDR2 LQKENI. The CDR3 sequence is CASSMGHRETQYF. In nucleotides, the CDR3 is TGTGCCAGCTCTATGGGACATCGGGAGACCCAGTACTTC.

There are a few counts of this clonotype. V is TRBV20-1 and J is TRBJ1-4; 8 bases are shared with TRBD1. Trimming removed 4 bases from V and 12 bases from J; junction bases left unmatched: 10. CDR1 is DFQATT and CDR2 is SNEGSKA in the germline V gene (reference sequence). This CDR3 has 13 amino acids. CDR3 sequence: CSAIRTGLMELFF. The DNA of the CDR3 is TGCAGTGCTATTCGGACAGGGTTAATGGAACTGTTTTTT.

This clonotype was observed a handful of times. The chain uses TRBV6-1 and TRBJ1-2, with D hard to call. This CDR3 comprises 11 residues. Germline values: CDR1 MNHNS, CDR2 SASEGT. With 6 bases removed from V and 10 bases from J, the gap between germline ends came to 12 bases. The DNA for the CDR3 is TGTGCCAGCAGATCCGCCGAGTACTACACCTTC. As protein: CASRSAEYYTF.

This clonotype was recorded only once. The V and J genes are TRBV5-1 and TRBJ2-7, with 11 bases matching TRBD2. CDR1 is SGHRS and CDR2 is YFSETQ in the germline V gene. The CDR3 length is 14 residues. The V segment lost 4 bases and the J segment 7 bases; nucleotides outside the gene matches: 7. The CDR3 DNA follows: TGCGCCAGCAGCCCGAGCGCTAGCGGGAGGGAGCAGTACTTC. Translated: CASSPSASGREQYF.

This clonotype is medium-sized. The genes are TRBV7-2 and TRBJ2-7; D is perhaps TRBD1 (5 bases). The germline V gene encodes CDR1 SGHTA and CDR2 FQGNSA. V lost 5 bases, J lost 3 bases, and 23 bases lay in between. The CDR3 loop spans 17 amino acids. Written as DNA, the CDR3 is TGTGCCAGCAGCCAGGGTGGAGCCTCGGCCGGTTTCTACGAGCAGTACTTC. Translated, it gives CASSQGGASAGFYEQYF. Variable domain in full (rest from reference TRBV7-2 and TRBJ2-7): GAGVSQSPSNKVTEKGKDVELRCDPISGHTALYWYRQSLGQGLEFLIYFQGNSAPDKSGLPSDRFSAERTGGSVSTLTIQRTQQEDSAVYLCASSQGGASAGFYEQYFGPGTRLTVT.

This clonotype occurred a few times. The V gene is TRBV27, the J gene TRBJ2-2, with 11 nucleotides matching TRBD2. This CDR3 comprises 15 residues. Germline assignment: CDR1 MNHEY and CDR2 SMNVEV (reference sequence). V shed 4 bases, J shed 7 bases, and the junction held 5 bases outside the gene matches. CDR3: CASSSSGRFVGELFF. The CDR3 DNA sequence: TGTGCCAGCAGTTCTAGCGGGAGGTTTGTCGGGGAGCTGTTTTTT.

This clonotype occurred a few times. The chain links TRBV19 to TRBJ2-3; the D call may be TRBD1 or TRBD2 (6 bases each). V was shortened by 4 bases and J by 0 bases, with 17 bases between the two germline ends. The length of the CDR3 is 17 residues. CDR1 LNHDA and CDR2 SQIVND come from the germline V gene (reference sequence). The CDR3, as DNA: TGTGCCAGTAGTACGTTGGGGGCTCGGGGGAGCACAGATACGCAGTATTTT. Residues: CASSTLGARGSTDTQYF.